This TCR beta chain comes out of a study of blood T cell repertoires in COVID-19. Looking at the study overall: Sources were T cells, B-cell-depleted T cells, or PBMCs; the material itself was cDNA or gDNA.

The Seattle patients joined while their infection was active and were tracked longitudinally afterward. Germline V gene data show CDR1 as LNHNV and CDR2 as YYDKDF (reference sequence). V gave up 4 bases and J gave up 2 bases, with 8 bases separating them. The CDR3 has 13 amino acids. Sequencing was performed with immunoSEQ multiplex PCR; in TCRdb, only in-frame clones are kept and a portion is missing. The repertoire holds about 180,000 clones, with approximately 80% as singletons. This clonotype originated in a woman in her 40s with COVID-19, enrolled during active disease. Sequenced input: peripheral blood. The V call is TRBV15, the J call TRBJ1-1; D remains ambiguous. The CDR3 here is CATSIPSNTEAFF. CDR3 sequence (DNA): TGTGCCACCAGCATCCCAAGCAACACTGAAGCTTTCTTT.